What follows describes a single T cell receptor (beta chain). The sample comes from a study of cytomegalovirus exposure and HLA in healthy donors. Germline V gene data show CDR1 as SGHTA and CDR2 as FQGNSA. Trimming shortened V by 1 base and J by 0 bases, and 11 bases separated the two germline ends. The CDR3 loop spans 16 amino acids. The PCR ran on 60 Vbeta and 13 Jbeta primers. The data were produced by immunoSEQ multiplex PCR, yet TCRdb's version contains in-frame clones alone and is incomplete. Of roughly 200,000 clones in the sample, approximately 88% were seen once. This receptor was taken from a boy aged 2-9 years in good health and CMV-seronegative. The specimen sequenced was PBMCs. This rearrangement joins TRBV7-2 to TRBJ2-3, with TRBD1 as a possible D gene (6 bases). Here the CDR3 reads CASSLDGTTSTDTQYF. DNA of the CDR3: TGTGCCAGCAGCTTAGACGGGACAACTAGCACAGATACGCAGTATTTT.